Following are 32 T cell receptor beta chains from one sample sequenced in a study of draining lymph node invasion in breast cancer (dated by TCRdb to the early 2020s). For memory conventional CD4 T cells, the sort was based on CD4+ CD45RA- CD25- cells. Receptor libraries were prepared by bulk RNA-seq. Instrument used: Illumina HiSeq 2500. TCRdb ran its own pipeline on the public reads, namely fastp trimming at Q25 and MiXCR clone calling, and kept in-frame beta chains. One record per CDR3 amino acid sequence lists the most common genes and DNA. Present in this sample are about 2,500 distinct CDR3 sequences, 85% of which were seen just once. Clones ranked in the top ten supply around 1.6% of the sample. Sequenced: sorted memory CD4+ effector T cells from a lymph node. The cell subset or site label of this sample denotes: CD45RA-negative sorted CD4+ T cells (memory Tconv or effector/memory Treg). Receptor source: a female donor with luminal breast cancer.

V usage is TRBV7-6 and J usage is TRBJ2-1, with D perhaps assigned TRBD1 or TRBD2 (5 bases each). From germline, CDR1 is SGHVS and CDR2 FNYEAQ. The CDR3 length is 17 residues. The V gene lost 4 bases and the J gene lost 0 bases, with 16 bases spanning the gap. In DNA, the CDR3 is TGTGCCAGCAGCTCCCGGGACCCAAACCCCTCCTACAATGAGCAGTTCTTC. Protein product: CASSSRDPNPSYNEQFF.

V gene TRBV19 combines with J gene TRBJ1-4; D is undetermined. Trimming left V 5 bases short and J 7 bases short, with 14 bases between. The CDR3 is 14 residues long. Germline V gives CDR1 LNHDA, CDR2 SQIVND (reference sequence). The DNA for the CDR3 is TGTGCCAGTAGTGCGCTGGACGGCGGTGAAAAACTGTTTTTT. It codes for CASSALDGGEKLFF.

The V and J genes are TRBV15 and TRBJ2-3, with D perhaps TRBD1 (7 bases). The germline V gene has CDR1 LNHNV and CDR2 YYDKDF (reference sequence). The CDR3 spans 19 residues. Trimming shortened V by 0 bases and J by 2 bases, and 21 bases separated the two germline ends. The CDR3 region has the DNA TGTGCCACCAGCAGAGATTTGGTTGGAGGGGGCCCTCTCACAGATACGCAGTATTTT. It is translated as CATSRDLVGGGPLTDTQYF.

The chain links TRBV7-6 to TRBJ1-2; 8 positions agree with TRBD1. The junction had 12 bases not matched to a gene; V was cut back by 5 bases and J by 7 bases. CDR3 size: 15 residues. Germline values: CDR1 SGHVS, CDR2 FNYEAQ. CDR3 in amino acids: CASSPSITGGGGYTF. Here the CDR3 DNA reads TGTGCCAGCAGCCCCTCTATAACAGGGGGAGGTGGCTACACCTTC. The full variable domain, rest sourced from reference TRBV7-6 and TRBJ1-2, is GAGVSQSPRYKVTKRGQDVALRCDPISGHVSLYWYRQALGQGPEFLTYFNYEAQQDKSGLPNDRFSAERPEGSISTLTIQRTEQRDSAMYRCASSPSITGGGGYTFGSGTRLTVV.

The chain combines TRBV11-2 with TRBJ1-6, with 11 bases fitting TRBD1. This CDR3 region has 14 residues. CDR1 is SGHAT and CDR2 is FQNNGV in the germline V gene. Unmatched junction bases numbered 5, after V lost 5 bases and J lost 11 bases. The CDR3 DNA reads as TGTGCCAGCAGCAAGGACAGGGGGCAGACACCCCTCCACTTT. As protein: CASSKDRGQTPLHF.

The genes are TRBV5-5 and TRBJ2-6; D ambiguous. Trimming stripped 4 bases from V and 4 bases from J, with 15 bases between. The V gene's germline CDR1 is SGHKS and CDR2 YYEKEE (reference sequence). The CDR3 contains 16 residues. The CDR3 here is CASSIWPGAGANVLTF. CDR3 DNA sequence: TGTGCCAGCAGCATCTGGCCCGGAGCCGGGGCCAACGTCCTGACTTTC.

About this clonotype itself: The junction departs from germline at one end; a sequencing error may be responsible. The J gene is TRBJ2-3, the V gene TRBV7-6, with TRBD2 matching over 9 bases. CDR3 length: 16 amino acids. Germline V gene lookup returns CDR1 SGHVS and CDR2 FNYEAQ. This chain's CDR3 is CASSLGGRGGADTQYF. CDR3 coding DNA: TGTGCTAGCAGCTTAGGGGGACGCGGGGGGGCAGATACGCAGTATTTT.

V gene TRBV6-6 combines with J gene TRBJ2-7; 7 positions agree with TRBD1. The CDR3 extends over 12 amino acids. V lost 5 bases and J lost 2; bases outside the gene matches: 0. Germline V CDR1 and CDR2: MNHNY, SVGAGI (reference sequence). This chain's CDR3 is CASSGTAYEQYF. As DNA, the CDR3 is TGTGCCAGCAGTGGGACAGCCTACGAGCAGTACTTC.

The gene calls are TRBV2 and TRBJ2-7; TRBD1 matches at 9 bases. From germline, CDR1 is SNHLY and CDR2 FYNNEI. V gave up 6 bases and J gave up 2 bases; unmatched junction bases: 8. The CDR3 has 15 amino acids. The CDR3 DNA reads as TGTGCCAGCAGGAGAGGGACAGGGACCCCCTACGAGCAGTACGTC. Protein product: CASRRGTGTPYEQYV.

The chain carries TRBV10-1 and TRBJ1-1, with TRBD1 matching 7 bases. V gave up 5 bases and J gave up 1 base; unmatched junction bases: 7. In germline, CDR1 is WNHNN, CDR2 SYGVQD (reference sequence). The CDR3 runs to 15 residues. The CDR3 reads CASSPGGLGNTEAFF. In DNA, the CDR3 is TGCGCCAGCAGTCCAGGGGGATTAGGGAACACTGAAGCTTTCTTT.

J is TRBJ2-3 and V is TRBV20-1, with 9 bases that match TRBD2. Per the germline V gene, CDR1 is DFQATT and CDR2 is SNEGSKA (reference sequence). V shed 3 bases and J 1 base; nucleotides not matched to a gene: 2. The CDR3 has 14 residues. The CDR3 loop reads CSASPSGGTDTQYF. DNA of the CDR3: TGCAGTGCTAGTCCTAGCGGGGGCACAGATACGCAGTATTTT.

The V and J genes are TRBV18 and TRBJ1-2; TRBD1 aligns across 7 bases. Germline trimming cut 6 bases from V and 8 bases from J; bases unmatched to any gene: 18. The length of the CDR3 is 16 residues. Germline V gene data show CDR1 as KGHSH and CDR2 as LQKENI. The CDR3 spells CASSTSSGATGLGYTF. The CDR3 region has the DNA TGTGCCAGCTCCACCTCCTCTGGCGCGACAGGGCTCGGCTACACCTTC.

The chain employs TRBV20-1 and TRBJ2-5; TRBD1 matches at 9 bases. The CDR3 covers 16 residues. Germline lookup yields CDR1 DFQATT and CDR2 SNEGSKA (reference sequence). Here the CDR3 reads CSGGTPTGQGTETQYF. As DNA, the CDR3 is TGCAGCGGAGGGACACCTACCGGACAGGGGACGGAGACCCAGTACTTC.

The chain couples TRBV28 to TRBJ2-5, with 12 bases identical to TRBD2. There are 17 residues in the CDR3. J was trimmed by 4 bases and V by 6 bases; bases with no gene match: 12. Germline V gene lookup returns CDR1 MDHEN and CDR2 SYDVKM. CDR3 region: CASSAGLAGPLGETQYF. The DNA of the CDR3 is TGTGCCAGCAGCGCGGGACTAGCGGGTCCGCTGGGAGAGACCCAGTACTTC.

The chain combines TRBV30 with TRBJ2-1; 8 bases are a match to TRBD2. Trimming removed 1 base from V and 6 bases from J; junction bases left unmatched: 2. This CDR3 region has 13 residues. CDR1 and CDR2 (germline): GTSNPN, SVGIG (reference sequence). CDR3 in DNA: TGTGCCTGGAGTGAAGGGACTAGCAATGAGCAGTTCTTC. Protein: CAWSEGTSNEQFF.

V gene TRBV3-1 combines with J gene TRBJ2-1; 11 nucleotides line up with TRBD2. This CDR3 spans 15 amino acids. Germline assignment: CDR1 LGHDT and CDR2 YNNKEL (reference sequence). The V gene end was trimmed by 4 bases and the J gene end by 5 bases; junction bases not matched to a gene: 4. In nucleotides, the CDR3 is TGTGCCAGCAGCCTTAGCGGGGGGGCGGACAATGAGCAGTTCTTC. This codes for CASSLSGGADNEQFF.

The chain recombines TRBV5-1 with TRBJ1-2, with TRBD1 matching 8 bases. Germline V gene lookup returns CDR1 SGHRS and CDR2 YFSETQ. With 0 bases clipped from V and 6 bases from J, the junction kept 1 base outside the gene matches. The CDR3 has 13 residues. CDR3 coding DNA: TGCGCCAGCAGCTTGGGACAGGGGAATGGCTACACCTTC. As protein: CASSLGQGNGYTF. Filled out from reference TRBV5-1 and TRBJ1-2, the complete variable domain reads KAGVTQTPRYLIKTRGQQVTLSCSPISGHRSVSWYQQTPGQGLQFLFEYFSETQRNKGNFPGRFSGRQFSNSRSEMNVSTLELGDSALYLCASSLGQGNGYTFGSGTRLTVV.

The genes are TRBV5-1 and TRBJ1-1, with 7 bases fitting TRBD1. V lost 7 bases, J lost 4 bases, and 10 bases stayed unmatched. The CDR3 consists of 14 residues. CDR1 and CDR2 (germline): SGHRS, YFSETQ. CDR3 in amino acids: CASGLGGRTTEAFF. CDR3 DNA: TGCGCCAGCGGGTTAGGGGGCCGCACCACTGAAGCTTTCTTT. Full variable domain (remainder filled in from reference TRBV5-1 and TRBJ1-1): KAGVTQTPRYLIKTRGQQVTLSCSPISGHRSVSWYQQTPGQGLQFLFEYFSETQRNKGNFPGRFSGRQFSNSRSEMNVSTLELGDSALYLCASGLGGRTTEAFFGQGTRLTVV.

This chain's CDR3 is CASSSGTSGGAGTDTQYF. In nucleotides, the CDR3 is TGTGCCAGCAGCTCGGGGACTAGCGGGGGGGCCGGCACAGATACGCAGTATTTT. V gene TRBV11-3 combines with J gene TRBJ2-3, with 16 bases identical to TRBD2. The CDR3 runs to 18 residues. J lost 1 base, V lost 4 bases, and 5 bases had no gene match. Germline lookup yields CDR1 SGHNT and CDR2 YENEEA.

The chain employs TRBV5-1 and TRBJ1-5; D is undetermined. Germline values: CDR1 SGHRS, CDR2 YFSETQ. The V end was cut by 2 bases, the J end by 7 bases, with 10 bases between. This CDR3 comprises 13 residues. The CDR3 region has the DNA TGCGCCAGCAGCTTCGAGCCTCTCCAGCCCCAGCATTTT. Translating it yields CASSFEPLQPQHF. The variable domain in full, completed from reference TRBV5-1 and TRBJ1-5, reads KAGVTQTPRYLIKTRGQQVTLSCSPISGHRSVSWYQQTPGQGLQFLFEYFSETQRNKGNFPGRFSGRQFSNSRSEMNVSTLELGDSALYLCASSFEPLQPQHFGDGTRLSIL.

The chain recombines TRBV25-1 with TRBJ1-2, with no clear D. Germline V CDR1 and CDR2: MGHDK, SYGVNS. V lost 1 base and J 7 bases, leaving 4 bases between the germline ends. This CDR3 contains 11 residues. This CDR3 reads CASSESCGYTF. As DNA, the CDR3 is TGTGCCAGCAGTGAATCATGTGGCTACACCTTC.

This clonotype was found a few times. V is TRBV20-1 and J is TRBJ2-1, with 9 bases fitting TRBD2. Germline loops: CDR1 DFQATT, CDR2 SNEGSKA (reference sequence). The junction had 5 bases not matched to a gene; V was cut back by 0 bases and J by 2 bases. This CDR3 contains 16 residues. DNA of the CDR3: TGCAGTGCTAGAGATCCTAGCGGGGTAACCTACAATGAGCAGTTCTTC. Protein product: CSARDPSGVTYNEQFF.

The chain is built from TRBV7-8 and TRBJ1-5; the D gene is possibly TRBD1 (5 bases). This CDR3 contains 16 residues. Trimming removed 2 bases at V and 0 bases at J, with 11 bases between. The germline V gene has CDR1 SGHVS and CDR2 FQNEAQ. The CDR3 reads CASSLSQDYSNQPQHF. DNA for the CDR3: TGTGCCAGCAGCTTATCACAGGATTATAGCAATCAGCCCCAGCATTTT.

J is TRBJ2-5 and V is TRBV25-1, with TRBD1 identical over 8 bases. The ends lost 3 bases at V and 7 bases at J; junction bases unmatched: 4. Germline V gene sequence: CDR1 MGHDK, CDR2 SYGVNS. This CDR3 comprises 13 residues. Here the CDR3 DNA reads TGTGCCAGCAGTGACCAGGGGGCGCGGACCCAGTACTTC. Amino acid sequence: CASSDQGARTQYF. The variable domain in full, with the rest retrieved from reference TRBV25-1 and TRBJ2-5, is EADIYQTPRYLVIGTGKKITLECSQTMGHDKMYWYQQDPGMELHLIHYSYGVNSTEKGDLSSESTVSRIRTEHFPLTLESARPSHTSQYLCASSDQGARTQYFGPGTRLLVL.

The chain combines TRBV6-5 with TRBJ2-7, with a tentative D call TRBD2 (6 bases). This CDR3 region has 13 residues. Trimming pared 0 bases from V and 12 bases from J, leaving 15 bases between. Germline CDR1 MNHEY, CDR2 SVGAGI. CDR3 sequence: CASSYSLSGGLYV. The CDR3 DNA follows: TGTGCCAGCAGTTACTCCCTCTCTGGGGGGTTGTACGTC.

This clonotype was seen only a few times. V is TRBV5-4 and J is TRBJ1-5, with D unclear. The CDR3 is 12 residues long. Deletions cut 0 bases from V and 5 bases from J, with 3 bases between. Germline V gene sequence: CDR1 SGHNT, CDR2 YYREEE (reference sequence). CDR3 sequence (DNA): TGTGCCAGCAGCTTGGGCGATCAGCCCCAGCATTTT. Protein sequence: CASSLGDQPQHF.

This sequence joins TRBV5-6 and TRBJ2-4, with TRBD2 as a possible D gene (6 bases). The CDR3 is 12 amino acids. V lost 0 bases to trimming and J lost 9 bases, with 7 bases between them. Germline V gene data show CDR1 as SGHDT and CDR2 as YYEEEE. This CDR3 reads CASSLVGGIQYF. The CDR3 bases are TGTGCCAGCAGCTTGGTCGGGGGCATTCAGTACTTC.

This clonotype came up once. The rearrangement joins TRBV9 to TRBJ2-2; possible D gene TRBD2, 6 bases. Trimming pared 4 bases from V and 2 bases from J, leaving 18 bases between. The germline V gene encodes CDR1 SGDLS and CDR2 YYNGEE. The CDR3 has 17 amino acids. DNA of the CDR3: TGTGCCAGCAGCCCACACCCCGGGGGAAGTAACACCGGGGAGCTGTTTTTT. Translation gives CASSPHPGGSNTGELFF.

This clonotype was detected once. The chain employs TRBV19 and TRBJ1-1; TRBD1 is a possible D gene (6 bases). Germline lookup yields CDR1 LNHDA and CDR2 SQIVND (reference sequence). This CDR3 has 18 amino acids. Trimming removed 2 bases at V and 6 bases at J, with 25 bases between. In DNA, the CDR3 is TGTGCCAGTAGTATAATAGGGGGAGGGGGGCCCACGGGGGCTGAAGCTTTCTTT. This sequence encodes CASSIIGGGGPTGAEAFF. The full variable domain, with the rest looked up from reference TRBV19 and TRBJ1-1, is DGGITQSPKYLFRKEGQNVTLSCEQNLNHDAMYWYRQDPGQGLRLIYYSQIVNDFQKGDIAEGYSVSREKKESFPLTVTSAQKNPTAFYLCASSIIGGGGPTGAEAFFGQGTRLTVV.

This clonotype was counted between two and nine times. V and J are TRBV5-6 and TRBJ2-4; 9 bases fit TRBD1. J gave up 4 bases and V 4 bases, and 12 bases lay outside the gene matches. This CDR3 spans 17 amino acids. Germline CDR1 SGHDT, CDR2 YYEEEE. DNA for the CDR3: TGTGCCAGCAGCCGCTTACAGGGGGCGCGAACTAAAAACATTCAGTACTTC. It codes for CASSRLQGARTKNIQYF.

The genes are TRBV12-3 or TRBV12-4 and TRBJ1-2; possible D gene TRBD1, 6 bases. The CDR3 loop spans 15 amino acids. V gave up 3 bases and J gave up 7 bases, with 18 bases separating them. The CDR3 coding sequence is TGTGCCAGCAGTTTGGAGGGGAGGGGGGCGGCTGGCTACACCTTC. Its translation is CASSLEGRGAAGYTF.

The V gene is TRBV2, the J gene TRBJ1-5; no reliable D call. V gave up 3 bases and J gave up 9 bases, with 12 bases separating them. The CDR3 runs 13 residues. In germline, CDR1 is SNHLY, CDR2 FYNNEI. This CDR3 reads CASSDWAPGPQHF. In DNA, the CDR3 is TGTGCCAGCAGTGATTGGGCGCCCGGGCCCCAGCATTTT.